This T cell receptor (beta chain) is drawn from a study of T cells in Graves' hyperthyroidism and ophthalmopathy. This clonotype was counted at least ten times. Looked up from germline, CDR1 is SQVTM and CDR2 is ANQGSEA. Trimming at V came to 6 bases and at J to 4 bases, leaving 7 bases not matched to a gene. The CDR3 length is 13 residues. TCR beta CDR3 regions were amplified from RNA. The TCR CDR3 was amplified in a first-round RT-PCR using the HTBI primer set. TCRdb re-analysed the multiplex PCR reads in MiXCR, keeping a single row per CDR3 protein. The sample lists approximately 420,000 distinct CDR3 sequences; 14% to 15% were seen once. Disease duration under 2 months; hyperthyroidism patients were aged 18 to 65. Isolation of PBMCs was performed on about 10 ml fresh peripheral blood.

The TCR sequence derives from a woman in her twenties or thirties with Graves' hyperthyroidism. The V gene is TRBV29-1, the J gene TRBJ2-7; 9 bases agree with TRBD2. The sample comprised blood. The CDR3 coding sequence is TGCAGCGTCGCGGGAGGGCCTATTTACGAGCAGTACTTC. This translates into CSVAGGPIYEQYF.